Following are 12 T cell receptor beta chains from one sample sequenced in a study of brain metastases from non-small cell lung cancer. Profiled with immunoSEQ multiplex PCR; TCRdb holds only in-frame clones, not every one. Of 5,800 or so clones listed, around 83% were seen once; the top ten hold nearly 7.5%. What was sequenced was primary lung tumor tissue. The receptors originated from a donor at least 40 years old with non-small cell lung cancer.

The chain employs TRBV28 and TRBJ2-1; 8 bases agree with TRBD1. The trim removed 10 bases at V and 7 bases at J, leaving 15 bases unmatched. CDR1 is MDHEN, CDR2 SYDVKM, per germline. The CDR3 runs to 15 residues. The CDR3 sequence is CAIEPSGTGRNEQFF. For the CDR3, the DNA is TGTGCCATCGAGCCCTCCGGGACAGGACGGAATGAGCAGTTCTTC.

The CDR3 coding sequence is TGTGCCAGCTCACCACTACCACAGGGAGGCAACACTGAAGCTTTCTTT. As protein: CASSPLPQGGNTEAFF. The rearrangement joins TRBV18 to TRBJ1-1; D is possibly TRBD1 (6 bases). From germline, CDR1 is KGHSH and CDR2 LQKENI. CDR3 size: 16 residues. Deletions cut 1 base from V and 2 bases from J, with 14 bases between.

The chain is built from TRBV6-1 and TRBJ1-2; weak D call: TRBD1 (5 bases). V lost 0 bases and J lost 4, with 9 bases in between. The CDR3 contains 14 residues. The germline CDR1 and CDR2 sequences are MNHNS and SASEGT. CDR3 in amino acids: CASSEAGQAYGYTF. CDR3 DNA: TGTGCCAGCAGTGAAGCGGGGCAGGCCTATGGCTACACCTTC.

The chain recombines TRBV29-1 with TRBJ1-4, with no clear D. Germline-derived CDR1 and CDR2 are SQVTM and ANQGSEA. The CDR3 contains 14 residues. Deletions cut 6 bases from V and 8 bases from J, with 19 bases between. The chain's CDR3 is CSVRGADTSEKLFF. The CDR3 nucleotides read TGCAGCGTCCGGGGAGCGGATACAAGCGAAAAACTGTTTTTT. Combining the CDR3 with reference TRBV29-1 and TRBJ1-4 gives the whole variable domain SAVISQKPSRDICQRGTSLTIQCQVDSQVTMMFWYRQQPGQSLTLIATANQGSEATYESGFVIDKFPISRPNLTFSTLTVSNMSPEDSSIYLCSVRGADTSEKLFFGSGTQLSVL.

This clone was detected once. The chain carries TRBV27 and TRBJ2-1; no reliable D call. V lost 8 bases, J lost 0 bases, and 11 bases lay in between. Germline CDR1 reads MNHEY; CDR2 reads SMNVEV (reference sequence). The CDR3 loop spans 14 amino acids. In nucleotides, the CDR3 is TGTGCCAGCGGGGAAGAGAGCTCCTACAATGAGCAGTTCTTC. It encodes CASGEESSYNEQFF.

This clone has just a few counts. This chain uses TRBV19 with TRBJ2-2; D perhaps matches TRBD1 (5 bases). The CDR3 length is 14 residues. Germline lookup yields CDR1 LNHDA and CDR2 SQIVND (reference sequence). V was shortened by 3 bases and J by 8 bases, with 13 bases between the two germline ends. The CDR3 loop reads CASSILQGMGELFF. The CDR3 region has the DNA TGTGCCAGTAGTATTCTCCAGGGAATGGGGGAGCTGTTTTTT.

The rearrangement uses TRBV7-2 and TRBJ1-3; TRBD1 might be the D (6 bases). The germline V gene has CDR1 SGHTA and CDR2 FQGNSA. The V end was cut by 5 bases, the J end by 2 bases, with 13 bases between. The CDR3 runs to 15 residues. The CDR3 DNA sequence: TGTGCCAGCAGCCCGGACAGTCGGGCTGGAAACACCATATATTTT. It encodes CASSPDSRAGNTIYF.

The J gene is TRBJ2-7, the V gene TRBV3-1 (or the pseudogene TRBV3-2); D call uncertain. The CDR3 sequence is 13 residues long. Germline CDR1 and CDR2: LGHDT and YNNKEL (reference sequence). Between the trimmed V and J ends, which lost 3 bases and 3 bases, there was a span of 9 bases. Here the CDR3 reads CASSHENYYEQYF. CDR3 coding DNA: TGTGCCAGCAGCCATGAGAACTACTACGAGCAGTACTTC.

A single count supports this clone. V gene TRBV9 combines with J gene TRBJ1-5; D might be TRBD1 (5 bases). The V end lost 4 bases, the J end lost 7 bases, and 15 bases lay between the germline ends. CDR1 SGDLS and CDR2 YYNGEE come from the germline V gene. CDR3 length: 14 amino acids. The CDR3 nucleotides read TGTGCCAGCAGCTTGTCAGGGCTTGAACAGCCCCAGCATTTT. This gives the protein CASSLSGLEQPQHF.

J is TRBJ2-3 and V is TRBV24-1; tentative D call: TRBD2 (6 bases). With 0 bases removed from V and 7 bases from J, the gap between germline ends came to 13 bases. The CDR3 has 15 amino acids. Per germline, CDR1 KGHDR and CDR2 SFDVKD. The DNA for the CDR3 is TGTGCCACCAGTGATTTGCGCGGAGGGAAACATACGCAGTATTTT. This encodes CATSDLRGGKHTQYF.

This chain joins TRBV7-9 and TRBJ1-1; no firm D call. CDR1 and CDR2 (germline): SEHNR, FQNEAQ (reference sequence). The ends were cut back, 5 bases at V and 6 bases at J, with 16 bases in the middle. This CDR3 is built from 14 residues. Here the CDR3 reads CASSPLGLVAEAFF. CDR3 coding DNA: TGTGCCAGCAGCCCTCTCGGTCTTGTGGCTGAAGCTTTCTTT.

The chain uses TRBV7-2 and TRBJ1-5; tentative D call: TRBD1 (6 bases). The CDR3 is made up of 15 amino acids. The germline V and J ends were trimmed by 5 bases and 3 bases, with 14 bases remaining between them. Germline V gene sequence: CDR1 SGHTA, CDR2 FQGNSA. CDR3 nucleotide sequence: TGTGCCAGCAGCACCCTAGGGGGGTCCAATCAGCCCCAGCATTTT. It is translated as CASSTLGGSNQPQHF. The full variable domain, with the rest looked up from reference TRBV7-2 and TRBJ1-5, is GAGVSQSPSNKVTEKGKDVELRCDPISGHTALYWYRQSLGQGLEFLIYFQGNSAPDKSGLPSDRFSAERTGGSVSTLTIQRTQQEDSAVYLCASSTLGGSNQPQHFGDGTRLSIL.